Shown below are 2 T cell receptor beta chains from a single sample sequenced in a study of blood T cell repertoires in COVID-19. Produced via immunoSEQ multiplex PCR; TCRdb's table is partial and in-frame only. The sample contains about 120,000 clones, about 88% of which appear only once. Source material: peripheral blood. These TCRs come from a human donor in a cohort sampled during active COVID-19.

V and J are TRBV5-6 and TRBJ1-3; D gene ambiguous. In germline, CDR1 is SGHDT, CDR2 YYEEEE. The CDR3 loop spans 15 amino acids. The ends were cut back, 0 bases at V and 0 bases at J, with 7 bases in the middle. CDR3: CASSLAWASGNTIYF. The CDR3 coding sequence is TGTGCCAGCAGCTTGGCGTGGGCCTCTGGAAACACCATATATTTT.

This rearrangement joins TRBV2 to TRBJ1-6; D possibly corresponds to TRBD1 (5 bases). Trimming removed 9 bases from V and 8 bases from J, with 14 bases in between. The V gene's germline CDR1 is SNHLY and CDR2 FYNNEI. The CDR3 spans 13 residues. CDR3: CASKRWGDSPLHF. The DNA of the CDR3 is TGTGCCAGTAAAAGGTGGGGGGATTCACCCCTCCACTTT.